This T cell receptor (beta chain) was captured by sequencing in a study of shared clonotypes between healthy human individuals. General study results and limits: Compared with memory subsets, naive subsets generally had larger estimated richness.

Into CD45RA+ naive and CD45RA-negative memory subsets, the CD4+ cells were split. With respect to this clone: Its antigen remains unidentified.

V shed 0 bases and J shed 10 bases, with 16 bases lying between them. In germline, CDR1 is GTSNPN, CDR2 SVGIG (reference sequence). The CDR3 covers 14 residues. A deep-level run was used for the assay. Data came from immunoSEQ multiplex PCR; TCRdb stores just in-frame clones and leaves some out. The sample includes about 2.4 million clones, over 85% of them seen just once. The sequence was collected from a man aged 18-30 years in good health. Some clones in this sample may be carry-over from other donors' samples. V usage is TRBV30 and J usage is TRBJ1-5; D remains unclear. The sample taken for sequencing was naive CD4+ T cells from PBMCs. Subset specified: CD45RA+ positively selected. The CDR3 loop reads CAWSVQTQTAPQHF. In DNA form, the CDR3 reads TGTGCCTGGAGTGTTCAAACCCAGACCGCCCCCCAGCATTTT.